What follows are 26 T cell receptor beta chains derived from one specimen sequenced in a study of post-analysis software for immune sequencing data. The study's findings and limits: Controls had lower frequencies than patients of 4 or 5 TRBV segments, which included TRBV5-6, TRBV5-1 and TRBV20-1.

These receptors have no known antigen. Incorporated into the TCR beta cDNA libraries were unique molecular identifiers, which served to reduce PCR and sequencing biases. MiXCR, applied by TCRdb to the PCR reads, yields one record per CDR3 protein. The sample consists of about 400,000 distinct CDR3 sequences, 30% to 45% of them appearing once. Material for sequencing was blood. Source of these receptors: a girl under 18 with multiple sclerosis.

CDR3 amino acids: CARTGGWNTQYF. The CDR3 DNA reads as TGCGCCAGGACGGGGGGCTGGAATACGCAGTATTTT. The chain uses TRBV10-1 and TRBJ2-3; D is perhaps TRBD2 (7 bases). Trimming took off 9 bases at V and 7 bases at J, with 14 bases between the two ends. The length of the CDR3 is 12 residues. The germline CDR1 and CDR2 sequences are WNHNN and SYGVQD (reference sequence).

This chain joins TRBV6-1 and TRBJ1-3, with 8 positions matching TRBD1. Germline V gives CDR1 MNHNS, CDR2 SASEGT. V trimming: 5 bases; J trimming: 0 bases; junction bases outside the gene matches: 6. This CDR3 comprises 16 residues. CDR3 sequence: CASSPSDRGSGNTIYF. As DNA, the CDR3 is TGTGCCAGCAGTCCATCTGACAGGGGCTCTGGAAACACCATATATTTT.

In its sample, this clonotype was seen many times. The rearrangement uses TRBV5-1 and TRBJ2-3, with 8 bases fitting TRBD2. V gave up 0 bases and J gave up 5 bases; unmatched junction bases: 8. The V gene's germline CDR1 is SGHRS and CDR2 YFSETQ. The length of the CDR3 is 16 residues. The CDR3 DNA reads as TGCGCCAGCAGCTTGGCCGGGGGGCTAGCGGGAGATACGCAGTATTTT. It translates to CASSLAGGLAGDTQYF.

This clonotype showed up just once. Relative to the germline gene, one junction end is altered; a read error may explain this. V is TRBV12-3 or TRBV12-4 and J is TRBJ1-1; weak D call: TRBD1 (5 bases). This CDR3 is built from 13 residues. The chain's CDR3 is CAGSSRVGTEAFF. The DNA of the CDR3 is TGTGCCGGCAGTTCCAGGGTGGGCACTGAAGCTTTCTTT.

In its sample, this clonotype was seen once. Mismatch with germline at one junction end may stem from a read error. This chain uses TRBV6-5 with TRBJ1-4; D gene uncertain. The germline V gene encodes CDR1 MNHEY and CDR2 SVGAGI. This CDR3 comprises 15 residues. The CDR3 sequence: CVSSVYRQINEKLFF. DNA for the CDR3: TGTGTCAGCAGTGTATACCGTCAGATTAATGAAAAACTGTTTTTT.

The chain joins TRBV12-3 or TRBV12-4 to TRBJ1-1; 7 positions agree with TRBD1. V gave up 1 base and J gave up 5 bases; unmatched junction bases: 13. This CDR3 spans 17 amino acids. The CDR3 DNA sequence: TGTGCCAGCAGTTTAGGAACAGGGGTAAAGACGACGACTGAAGCTTTCTTT. Its translation: CASSLGTGVKTTTEAFF.

This clonotype was seen more than once but under ten times. This chain links TRBV7-9 with TRBJ2-1, with 10 bases fitting TRBD2. The V segment lost 1 base and the J segment 0 bases; nucleotides outside the gene matches: 6. Germline CDR1 SEHNR, CDR2 FQNEAQ (reference sequence). There are 18 residues in the CDR3. CDR3 in amino acids: CASSLEWASGSSYNEQFF. In nucleotides, the CDR3 is TGTGCCAGCAGCTTAGAATGGGCTAGCGGGAGCTCCTACAATGAGCAGTTCTTC.

This chain uses TRBV5-1 with TRBJ1-5; 7 bases match TRBD1. The ends lost 4 bases at V and 0 bases at J; junction bases unmatched: 4. Germline CDR1 reads SGHRS; CDR2 reads YFSETQ. The CDR3 has 15 amino acids. The CDR3: CASSEGAHSNQPQHF. CDR3 DNA: TGCGCCAGCAGCGAGGGGGCCCATAGCAATCAGCCCCAGCATTTT.

To note about this clonotype: The junction and the germline gene differ at one end; a read error may be behind it. V and J are TRBV20-1 and TRBJ1-5; maybe TRBD1 (6 bases). The germline V gene has CDR1 DFQATT and CDR2 SNEGSKA (reference sequence). The CDR3 loop spans 17 amino acids. The CDR3 protein is CSAPEGGPGSSNQPRHF. As DNA, the CDR3 is TGCAGTGCCCCGGAGGGGGGGCCGGGTAGTAGCAATCAGCCCCGGCATTTT.

The chain links TRBV18 to TRBJ1-4, with D possibly matching TRBD1 (5 bases). This CDR3 is built from 17 residues. Germline V lookup: CDR1 KGHSH, CDR2 LQKENI. Trimming took 2 bases from V and 0 from J, leaving 13 bases between them. CDR3 coding DNA: TGTGCCAGCTCACCATTACGACGGGGACCAACTAATGAAAAACTGTTTTTT. Translating gives CASSPLRRGPTNEKLFF.

The rearrangement joins TRBV6-1 to TRBJ1-4, with no clear D. Germline values: CDR1 MNHNS, CDR2 SASEGT. This CDR3 has 12 residues. Trimming pared 8 bases from V and 8 bases from J, leaving 12 bases between. The CDR3 nucleotides read TGTGCCAGCGGCCGGCTTCAGGAAAAACTGTTTTTT. Protein product: CASGRLQEKLFF.

The V gene is TRBV20-1, the J gene TRBJ2-4, with D possibly matching TRBD2 (5 bases). Germline values: CDR1 DFQATT, CDR2 SNEGSKA (reference sequence). This CDR3 spans 14 amino acids. V was pared by 1 base and J by 0 bases, with 7 bases between. In DNA, the CDR3 is TGCAGTGCTAGAGGTGGGAGAGCCAAAAACATTCAGTACTTC. Translation: CSARGGRAKNIQYF.

CDR3 coding DNA: TGCGCCAGCAGCCGGGACATGACAGATACGCAGTATTTT. Its translation is CASSRDMTDTQYF. The genes are TRBV4-1 and TRBJ2-3, with D perhaps TRBD1 (6 bases). CDR1 is MGHRA and CDR2 is YSYEKL in the germline V gene. Trimming cost V 4 bases and J 3 bases, with 8 bases left between them. There are 13 residues in the CDR3.

The gene calls are TRBV20-1 and TRBJ2-5, with TRBD2 as a possible D gene (7 bases). Germline CDR1 and CDR2: DFQATT and SNEGSKA (reference sequence). Trimming cost V 0 bases and J 11 bases, with 22 bases left between them. This CDR3 is built from 15 residues. CDR3: CSAREGGPHRNEQYF. The CDR3 DNA reads TGCAGTGCTAGAGAGGGGGGGCCCCATCGGAATGAGCAGTACTTC.

This chain joins TRBV20-1 and TRBJ2-3, with 15 positions matching TRBD2. Germline V gene sequence: CDR1 DFQATT, CDR2 SNEGSKA (reference sequence). V dropped 5 bases and J dropped 2; count of bases not matched to a gene: 11. The CDR3 has 18 residues. CDR3 region: CSAPEPGLAGGLTDTQYF. The DNA of the CDR3 is TGCAGTGCTCCCGAACCGGGACTAGCGGGGGGTCTCACAGATACGCAGTATTTT.

This clonotype was seen only a few times. The chain combines TRBV29-1 with TRBJ1-2; the D gene is possibly TRBD1 (5 bases). There are 13 residues in the CDR3. The V and J ends lost 7 bases and 4 bases respectively, with 16 bases between them. Per germline, CDR1 SQVTM and CDR2 ANQGSEA. The CDR3 region has the DNA TGCAGCGCTCAGGGCCGTGAGACCTATGGCTACACCTTC. This sequence encodes CSAQGRETYGYTF.

This clonotype was observed a few times. V usage is TRBV6-6 and J usage is TRBJ2-1; no definite D call. CDR3 length: 12 residues. The V gene's germline CDR1 is MNHNY and CDR2 SVGAGI (reference sequence). The V and J ends lost 2 bases and 9 bases respectively, with 8 bases between them. The CDR3, as DNA: TGTGCCAGCAGTTACGGGAAAAGTGAGCAGTTCTTC. It specifies CASSYGKSEQFF.

This clonotype appeared many times. The V gene is TRBV12-3 or TRBV12-4, the J gene TRBJ2-5; D could derive from TRBD1 or TRBD2 (6 bases each). CDR3 size: 14 residues. V gave up 2 bases and J gave up 10 bases, with 17 bases separating them. The CDR3 nucleotides read TGTGCCAGCAGTTTACCTGGGGGGCTGGGCGACCAGTACTTC. Its protein product is CASSLPGGLGDQYF.

This rearrangement joins TRBV18 to TRBJ2-1; possible D gene TRBD2, 5 bases. V shed 1 base and J shed 5 bases, with 6 bases lying between them. CDR3 length: 13 amino acids. Looked up from germline, CDR1 is KGHSH and CDR2 is LQKENI. Here the CDR3 DNA reads TGTGCCAGCTCACCACAGGAGGACAATGAGCAGTTCTTC. Encoded protein: CASSPQEDNEQFF.

V usage is TRBV18 and J usage is TRBJ2-3; 8 bases match TRBD1. The CDR3 is 15 residues long. Trimming removed 4 bases from V and 1 base from J; junction bases left unmatched: 4. CDR1 is KGHSH, CDR2 LQKENI, per germline. This CDR3 is CASSQDRVGTDTQYF. The CDR3 nucleotides are TGTGCCAGCTCACAGGACAGGGTAGGCACAGATACGCAGTATTTT.

The chain couples TRBV4-1 to TRBJ1-2; D gene unclear. CDR1 and CDR2 from the germline V gene are MGHRA and YSYEKL. The CDR3 consists of 18 residues. The V end was cut by 0 bases, the J end by 4 bases, with 21 bases between. This CDR3 reads CASSQDPIAGVRSYGYTF. CDR3 DNA sequence: TGCGCCAGCAGCCAAGACCCAATCGCCGGAGTCAGGTCCTATGGCTACACCTTC.

This chain uses TRBV4-1 with TRBJ1-2; unclear D gene. The ends were cut back, 0 bases at V and 2 bases at J, with 7 bases in the middle. CDR1 and CDR2 (germline): MGHRA, YSYEKL. The CDR3 consists of 14 residues. CDR3 DNA: TGCGCCAGCAGCCAAGATCGGGAGAACTATGGCTACACCTTC. Translating gives CASSQDRENYGYTF.

This rearrangement joins TRBV5-1 to TRBJ2-3; D is uncertain. The CDR3 spans 12 residues. Trimming left V 2 bases short and J 2 bases short, with 3 bases between. Germline V gene lookup returns CDR1 SGHRS and CDR2 YFSETQ. The CDR3 spells CASSFNTDTQYF. CDR3 sequence (DNA): TGCGCCAGCAGCTTTAACACAGATACGCAGTATTTT.

There are a few counts of this clonotype. The chain uses TRBV7-2 and TRBJ2-5; 8 bases map to TRBD2. Germline V CDR1 and CDR2: SGHTA, FQGNSA. The trim removed 4 bases at V and 5 bases at J, leaving 6 bases unmatched. The CDR3 consists of 14 residues. The CDR3 loop reads CASSWTSWGETQYF. The DNA for the CDR3 is TGTGCCAGCAGCTGGACTAGCTGGGGGGAGACCCAGTACTTC.

Comment on this clonotype: One end of the junction fails to match germline, which may point to a read error. This rearrangement joins TRBV5-1 to TRBJ2-1, with 11 bases aligning to TRBD1. Germline CDR1 SGHRS, CDR2 YFSETQ. This CDR3 has 15 residues. In nucleotides, the CDR3 is TGTGCCAGCAGTCTCTCCGGGACAGGGGGCAATGAGCAGTTCTTC. Its protein product is CASSLSGTGGNEQFF.

The V call is TRBV18, the J call TRBJ2-5, with D unresolved. The germline V and J ends were trimmed by 3 bases and 5 bases, with 10 bases remaining between them. Looked up from germline, CDR1 is KGHSH and CDR2 is LQKENI. The CDR3 runs to 13 residues. CDR3 in amino acids: CASSPWREETQYF. CDR3 bases: TGTGCCAGCTCACCTTGGCGTGAGGAGACCCAGTACTTC.